These 19 T cell receptor beta chains originate from one sample sequenced in a study of control samples from healthy donors and cancer patients. Sequencing was performed with immunoSEQ multiplex PCR; in TCRdb, only in-frame clones are kept and a portion is missing. The repertoire holds 22,000 or so clones, 88% seen once, with about 9% in the top ten. Input material: PBMCs. The receptors were gathered from a woman aged 60 to 75 with head and neck cancer.

The chain links TRBV11-2 to TRBJ2-7; D is unclear. Germline V gene sequence: CDR1 SGHAT, CDR2 FQNNGV. The CDR3 length is 12 residues. Trimming took 1 base from V and 12 from J, leaving 13 bases between them. The CDR3 spells CASSLGEAKRYF. The CDR3 DNA reads TGTGCCAGCAGCTTAGGTGAGGCTAAGCGGTACTTC.

The chain couples TRBV10-3 to TRBJ2-1, with a weak D call TRBD2 (7 bases). This CDR3 comprises 15 residues. Deletions cut 0 bases from V and 6 bases from J, with 12 bases between. From germline, CDR1 is ENHRY and CDR2 SYGVKD. Here the CDR3 DNA reads TGTGCCATCAGTGAGTCTGAGGGGGAGGGCAATGAGCAGTTCTTC. Residues: CAISESEGEGNEQFF.

The chain combines TRBV9 with TRBJ2-2; 8 bases match TRBD2. This CDR3 has 14 amino acids. J gave up 6 bases and V 3 bases, and 4 bases lay outside the gene matches. The germline gives CDR1 SGDLS, CDR2 YYNGEE. CDR3 amino acids: CASSGKAGAGELFF. The CDR3 DNA reads as TGTGCCAGCAGCGGCAAAGCGGGAGCCGGGGAGCTGTTTTTT. The whole variable domain, remainder taken from reference TRBV9 and TRBJ2-2, is DSGVTQTPKHLITATGQRVTLRCSPRSGDLSVYWYQQSLDQGLQFLIQYYNGEERAKGNILERFSAQQFPDLHSELNLSSLELGDSALYFCASSGKAGAGELFFGEGSRLTVL.

This clone showed up just a few times. This sequence joins TRBV5-1 and TRBJ2-5; 11 nucleotides agree with TRBD2. The CDR3 spans 15 residues. V shed 0 bases, J shed 5 bases, and the junction held 3 bases outside the gene matches. Germline-derived CDR1 and CDR2 are SGHRS and YFSETQ. The CDR3 bases are TGCGCCAGCAGCTTGGCGGGACTAGCGGCGGAGACCCAGTACTTC. Amino acids: CASSLAGLAAETQYF.

V is TRBV6-1 and J is TRBJ1-4; a weak D match, TRBD1 (6 bases). The CDR3 is made up of 14 amino acids. With 1 base removed from V and 4 bases from J, the gap between germline ends came to 7 bases. Germline assignment: CDR1 MNHNS and CDR2 SASEGT. CDR3 loop: CASSEGQVNEKLFF. The CDR3, as DNA: TGTGCCAGCAGTGAAGGACAGGTTAATGAAAAACTGTTTTTT.

This chain joins TRBV3-1 (or the pseudogene TRBV3-2) and TRBJ2-1; 9 nucleotides align to TRBD2. The CDR3 sequence is 16 residues long. Germline CDR1 is LGHDT and CDR2 is YNNKEL (reference sequence). Losses at the gene ends were 3 bases for V and 5 bases for J; bases not matched to a gene: 8. The CDR3 loop reads CASSHPGLAVDNEQFF. CDR3 sequence (DNA): TGTGCCAGCAGCCACCCGGGACTAGCTGTCGACAATGAGCAGTTCTTC.

The chain has TRBV7-8 and TRBJ2-5, with TRBD2 matching over 7 bases. V dropped 11 bases and J dropped 2; count of bases not matched to a gene: 8. The CDR3 covers 13 residues. Germline V gene lookup returns CDR1 SGHVS and CDR2 FQNEAQ. CDR3 nucleotides: TGTGCCGTCTGGAGGGAGGGACAAGAGACCCAGTACTTC. Translated, it gives CAVWREGQETQYF.

The chain joins TRBV27 to TRBJ2-2; TRBD1 is a possible D gene (8 bases). Trimming stripped 1 base from V and 7 bases from J, with 16 bases between. This CDR3 is built from 16 residues. The germline gives CDR1 MNHEY, CDR2 SMNVEV (reference sequence). In DNA form, the CDR3 reads TGTGCCAGCAGTTTATTTTCTACAGGGGGGGTCGGGGAGCTGTTTTTT. Translation gives CASSLFSTGGVGELFF.

The chain recombines TRBV5-1 with TRBJ2-3; no firm D call. This CDR3 spans 12 amino acids. The V gene's germline CDR1 is SGHRS and CDR2 YFSETQ. V was cut by 3 bases and J by 5 bases, with 7 bases left in between. CDR3 nucleotides: TGCGCCAGCAGCTGGGCCGGAGATACGCAGTATTTT. This gives the protein CASSWAGDTQYF.

The chain combines TRBV7-9 with TRBJ2-1; D not resolved. V lost 2 bases and J 8 bases, leaving 10 bases between the germline ends. CDR3 length equals 13 residues. The germline V gene encodes CDR1 SEHNR and CDR2 FQNEAQ (reference sequence). The CDR3 here is CASSLSLADEQFF. The CDR3 DNA follows: TGTGCCAGCAGCTTAAGTTTAGCCGATGAGCAGTTCTTC.

The chain links TRBV6-2 or TRBV6-3 to TRBJ2-3, with a weak D call TRBD1 (6 bases). V lost 3 bases, J lost 0 bases, and 10 bases lay in between. The CDR3 runs to 15 residues. The germline gives CDR1 MNHEY, CDR2 SVGEGT. The CDR3 sequence is CASSYRGGSTDTQYF. The CDR3 DNA reads TGTGCCAGCAGTTATAGAGGGGGAAGCACAGATACGCAGTATTTT.

The sample holds a few counts of this clone. This chain joins TRBV6-2 or TRBV6-3 and TRBJ2-4; 7 bases match TRBD1. Germline CDR1 and CDR2: MNHEY and SVGEGT. V lost 6 bases, J lost 6 bases, and 5 bases stayed unmatched. This CDR3 region has 13 residues. The CDR3 reads CASSEGGTNIQYF. The DNA for the CDR3 is TGTGCCAGCAGCGAAGGGGGCACAAACATTCAGTACTTC.

The V call is TRBV30, the J call TRBJ2-1; 10 nucleotides line up with TRBD2. Trimming took 8 bases from V and 6 from J; bases not matched to a gene: 19. CDR1 and CDR2 from the germline V gene are GTSNPN and SVGIG (reference sequence). The CDR3 extends over 17 amino acids. CDR3 amino acids: CAGQRGAGGGYTNEQFF. In nucleotides, the CDR3 is TGTGCCGGACAGAGGGGAGCGGGAGGGGGATATACCAATGAGCAGTTCTTC.

V and J are TRBV9 and TRBJ2-1; TRBD2 aligns across 8 bases. V was clipped by 0 bases and J by 4 bases; unmatched bases: 6. The CDR3 totals 16 residues. The germline V gene has CDR1 SGDLS and CDR2 YYNGEE. CDR3 nucleotide sequence: TGTGCCAGCAGCGTAGACCCTAGCGGGTTTTACAATGAGCAGTTCTTC. As protein: CASSVDPSGFYNEQFF.

V usage is TRBV9 and J usage is TRBJ2-1, with D perhaps matching TRBD2 (5 bases). Deletions cut 0 bases from V and 1 base from J, with 8 bases between. Germline CDR1 and CDR2: SGDLS and YYNGEE. The CDR3 contains 15 residues. CDR3 in amino acids: CASSVGESSYNEQFF. As DNA, the CDR3 is TGTGCCAGCAGCGTAGGGGAGAGTTCCTACAATGAGCAGTTCTTC.

Comment on this clone: A junction boundary mismatches the germline segment, possibly from a read error. The J gene is TRBJ2-3, the V gene TRBV3-1 (or the pseudogene TRBV3-2), with D unclear. Germline loops: CDR1 LGHDT, CDR2 YNNKEL (reference sequence). The CDR3 has 12 amino acids. In nucleotides, the CDR3 is TGTGCCAGCAGCCAAGTTAGCTCCGGGCTGACTTTT. Its protein is CASSQVSSGLTF.

The chain is built from TRBV19 and TRBJ1-5, with D unresolved. Trimming cost V 4 bases and J 0 bases, with 10 bases left between them. The CDR3 covers 15 residues. Germline V CDR1 and CDR2: LNHDA, SQIVND (reference sequence). The CDR3: CASSTRIYSNQPQHF. CDR3 coding DNA: TGTGCCAGTAGTACGAGAATCTATAGCAATCAGCCCCAGCATTTT. Filled out from reference TRBV19 and TRBJ1-5, the complete variable domain reads DGGITQSPKYLFRKEGQNVTLSCEQNLNHDAMYWYRQDPGQGLRLIYYSQIVNDFQKGDIAEGYSVSREKKESFPLTVTSAQKNPTAFYLCASSTRIYSNQPQHFGDGTRLSIL.

V usage is TRBV9 and J usage is TRBJ1-4, with TRBD1 matching over 10 bases. The germline gives CDR1 SGDLS, CDR2 YYNGEE. V was pared by 2 bases and J by 12 bases, with 7 bases of the junction left unmatched. The CDR3 runs 14 residues. The DNA of the CDR3 is TGTGCCAGCAGCGTCACCGGGACAGGGGTGGAACTGTTTTTT. This sequence encodes CASSVTGTGVELFF.

This rearrangement joins TRBV27 to TRBJ2-7; possible D gene TRBD2, 5 bases. The CDR3 runs to 17 residues. V gave up 0 bases and J gave up 0 bases, with 15 bases separating them. CDR1 is MNHEY and CDR2 is SMNVEV in the germline V gene (reference sequence). CDR3 in DNA: TGTGCCAGCAGTTTATCGGTTAATAGCGCCTTCTCCTACGAGCAGTACTTC. Translated, it gives CASSLSVNSAFSYEQYF.